This TCR beta chain comes out of a study of blood T cell repertoires in COVID-19 (dated by TCRdb to about 2020). For the study in its entirety: Samples from collaborators originated in the United States, Italy and Spain and spanned both the acute and convalescent phases of COVID-19. The material from the prospective study consisted of cDNA or gDNA derived from T cells, B-cell-depleted T cells, or PBMCs. Samples were obtained from the ongoing ImmuneRACE study (first 160 participants) and from about 1,300 subjects provided by 6 global collaborators. Subjects who had been exposed to COVID-19, were actively infected with it, or had recovered from it provided the deeply sampled blood TCRbeta repertoires that made up the dataset. The sample metadata nearly always contained a de-identified subject ID, COVID-19 status, age in years and sex. Where HLA class I and class II types were available, the types were taken from metadata supplied by the sample provider, not from assay-based typing. The repertoires were released in a freely available public database meant as a resource for research on the immune response to SARS-CoV-2.

TCRbeta CDR3 regions were amplified from genomic DNA by means of the immunoSEQ Assay, a bias-controlled multiplex PCR. Regarding the original processing steps: The number of nucleated cells in each sample was estimated from the amplification of reference gene primers within the assay. To quantify the absolute abundance of each unique TCRbeta CDR3 rearrangement, sequence reads were collapsed and filtered. For each sample, productive Simpson clonality was calculated as the square root of Simpson's diversity index across productive rearrangements. TCRdb re-hosts the immuneACCESS table, in-frame sequences only. Its copies lack some clones; in the studies checked, an unresolved V gene accounts for under half of them, and the cause for the rest is not known. V, J and clone size were drawn from that table, and D and trimming were deduced from the DNA. Present in this sample are tens of thousands of clones, around 83% of which were seen just once. The ten largest clonotypes hold about 7.2% of the sample.

Collaborating institutions collected whole blood in K2EDTA tubes following their own protocols. For TCRbeta analysis, collaborator samples were shipped as frozen whole blood, as isolated PBMCs, or as DNA extracted from either sample type. Here is what the overall study found, with its caveats: The quantity of clinical and demographic metadata differed by source and by participant and was supplied without curation.

Turning to this clone: The antigen this receptor binds is unknown. Base qualities are not at hand, and no much larger clone is one base apart.

V ends up 3 bases short and J 7 bases short, with an unmatched junction base count of 6. For CDR1 and CDR2, the germline V gene (reference sequence) lists LNHDA and SQIVND. The CDR3 runs 15 amino acids, cysteine and phenylalanine included. The DNA shown is the 45-base CDR3, in frame from base 1. Sequences were obtained from peripheral blood. This receptor was identified in a man aged 55 to 69 with active COVID-19. The chain employs TRBV19 and TRBJ2-1; 10 nucleotides in the junction match TRBD2. CDR3 region: CASSMAAGGPNEQFF. The DNA sequence is TGTGCCAGTAGTATGGCAGCGGGAGGGCCAAATGAGCAGTTCTTC.